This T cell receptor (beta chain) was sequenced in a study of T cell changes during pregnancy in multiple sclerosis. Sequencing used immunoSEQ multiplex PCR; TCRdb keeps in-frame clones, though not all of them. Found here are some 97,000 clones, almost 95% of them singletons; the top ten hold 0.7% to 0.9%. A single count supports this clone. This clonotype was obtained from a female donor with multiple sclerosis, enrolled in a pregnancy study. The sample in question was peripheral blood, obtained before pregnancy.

Here the CDR3 reads CSAGQGVEQYF. The DNA of the CDR3 is TGCAGTGCGGGACAGGGGGTTGAGCAGTATTTT. V usage is TRBV20-1 and J usage is TRBJ2-3, with 11 bases matching TRBD1. Unmatched junction bases numbered 4, after V lost 6 bases and J lost 11 bases. CDR3 size: 11 residues. CDR1 DFQATT and CDR2 SNEGSKA come from the germline V gene (reference sequence).